This record concerns one T cell receptor beta chain sequence. The data originate from a study of blood T cell repertoires in COVID-19. Study as a whole: Both acute and convalescent COVID-19 samples were obtained from the United States, Italy and Spain. T cells, B-cell-depleted T cells, or PBMCs supplied cDNA or gDNA.

In the authors' methods: Estimated nucleated cell counts came from reference gene primer amplification. Some clones are missing from TCRdb's copy, which holds only in-frame ones; the method was immunoSEQ multiplex PCR. The D gene and trimming were derived from the DNA, and the V and J assignments and clone size from that table. The sample records 250,000 or so clones, 80% to 90% being singletons. The CDR3 sequence is 14 residues long. Germline loops: CDR1 SGHNT, CDR2 YYREEE (reference sequence). Trimming removed 4 bases from V and 2 bases from J, with 12 bases in between. Sequencing was carried out using peripheral blood. V usage is TRBV5-4 and J usage is TRBJ1-1; TRBD1 is a possible D gene (6 bases). This TCR derives from a man of 80 years or more with acute or convalescent COVID-19. The CDR3 protein is CASSPGAINTEAFF. In DNA form, the CDR3 reads TGTGCCAGCAGCCCAGGGGCGATTAACACTGAAGCTTTCTTT. The variable domain in full, completed from reference TRBV5-4 and TRBJ1-1, reads ETGVTQSPTHLIKTRGQQVTLRCSSQSGHNTVSWYQQALGQGPQFIFQYYREEENGRGNFPPRFSGLQFPNYSSELNVNALELDDSALYLCASSPGAINTEAFFGQGTRLTVV.